These T cell receptor beta chains were read from a single sample in a study of glioma-infiltrating T cells. Using its own MiXCR run on the multiplex PCR reads, TCRdb lists one record per CDR3 protein. The sample consists of fewer than 500,000 distinct CDR3 sequences, roughly two fifths of them appearing once. The specimen was glioma tissue, nonneoplastic brain tissue, or PBMCs (not recorded which). Every receptor here comes from a human donor with low-grade glioma or glioblastoma, undergoing nonglioma brain surgery, or in good health (not recorded which). Each CDR3 is given with its conserved first and last residue. D genes are given only for firm matches. Not all rows give a size; the values are once, few, many and, for expanded clones, a class.

size | J | D | V | DNA | CDR3
. | TRBJ2-7 | . | TRBV2 | TGTGCCAGCAGTGCAGAGACGGTCTCCTACGAGCAGTACTTC | CASSAETVSYEQYF
. | TRBJ2-7 | . | TRBV2 | TGTGCCAGCAGTGAAGCGGGGGAGCAGTACTTC | CASSEAGEQYF
few | TRBJ2-3 | . | TRBV7-9 | TGTGCCACCGGCAGCAGCGGCAACACAGATACGCAGTATTTT | CATGSSGNTDTQYF
few | TRBJ1-5 | . | TRBV12-3/TRBV12-4 | TGTGCCAGCAGTTTAGCGGCCACCCAATATAGCAATCAGCCCCAGCATTTT | CASSLAATQYSNQPQHF
once | TRBJ2-3 | TRBD1 | TRBV11-1 | TGTGCCAGCAGTAACAGGGGCGCGACAGATACGCAGTATTTT | CASSNRGATDTQYF
many | TRBJ1-5 | TRBD1 | TRBV28 | TGTGCCAGCAGTTCGGACAGGGTCAATCAGCCCCAGCATTTT | CASSSDRVNQPQHF
few | TRBJ2-1 | TRBD2 | TRBV4-3 | TGCGCCAGCAGCCTAAGAACTAGCGGGACGGCTGAGCAGTTCTTC | CASSLRTSGTAEQFF
few | TRBJ2-7 | . | TRBV6-1 | TGTGCCAGCTCCCTTGGGACAAATTACGAGCAGTACTTC | CASSLGTNYEQYF
many | TRBJ2-3 | . | TRBV25-1 | TGTGCCAGCAGAGGGATATTCCGAAGAGATACGCAGTATTTT | CASRGIFRRDTQYF
few | TRBJ2-1 | . | TRBV11-3 | TGTGCCAGCAGCTTGGCTGCGGGACACAATGAGCAGTTCTTC | CASSLAAGHNEQFF
. | TRBJ2-7 | TRBD1 | TRBV28 | TGTGCCAGCAGTTTAAGGGACAGGGGGCCTCTCTACGAGCAGTACTTC | CASSLRDRGPLYEQYF
few | TRBJ2-3 | . | TRBV5-1 | TGCGCCAGCAGCCTATGGGACATCACAGATACGCAGTATTTT | CASSLWDITDTQYF
. | TRBJ2-7 | . | TRBV29-1 | TGCAGCGTTGAGGGACTTCTCTCCCCCAACGAGCAGTACTTC | CSVEGLLSPNEQYF
. | TRBJ2-1 | TRBD1 | TRBV20-1 | TGCAGTGCTTGGGACAGGGGGCACTTTGAGCAGTTCTTC | CSAWDRGHFEQFF